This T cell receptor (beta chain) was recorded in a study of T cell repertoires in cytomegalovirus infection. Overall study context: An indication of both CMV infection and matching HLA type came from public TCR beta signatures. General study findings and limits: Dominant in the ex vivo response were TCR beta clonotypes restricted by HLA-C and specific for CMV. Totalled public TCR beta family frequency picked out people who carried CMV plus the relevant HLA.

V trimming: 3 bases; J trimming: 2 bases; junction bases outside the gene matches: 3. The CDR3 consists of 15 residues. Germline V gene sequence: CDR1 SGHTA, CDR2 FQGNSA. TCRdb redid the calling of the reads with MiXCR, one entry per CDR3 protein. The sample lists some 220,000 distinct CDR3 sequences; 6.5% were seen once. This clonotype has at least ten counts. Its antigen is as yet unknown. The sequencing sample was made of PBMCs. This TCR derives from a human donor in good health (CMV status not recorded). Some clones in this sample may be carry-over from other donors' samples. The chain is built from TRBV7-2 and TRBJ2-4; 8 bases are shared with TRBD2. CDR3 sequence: CASSFGGASKNIQYF. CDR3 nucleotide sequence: TGTGCCAGCAGCTTCGGGGGGGCCTCCAAAAACATTCAGTACTTC.